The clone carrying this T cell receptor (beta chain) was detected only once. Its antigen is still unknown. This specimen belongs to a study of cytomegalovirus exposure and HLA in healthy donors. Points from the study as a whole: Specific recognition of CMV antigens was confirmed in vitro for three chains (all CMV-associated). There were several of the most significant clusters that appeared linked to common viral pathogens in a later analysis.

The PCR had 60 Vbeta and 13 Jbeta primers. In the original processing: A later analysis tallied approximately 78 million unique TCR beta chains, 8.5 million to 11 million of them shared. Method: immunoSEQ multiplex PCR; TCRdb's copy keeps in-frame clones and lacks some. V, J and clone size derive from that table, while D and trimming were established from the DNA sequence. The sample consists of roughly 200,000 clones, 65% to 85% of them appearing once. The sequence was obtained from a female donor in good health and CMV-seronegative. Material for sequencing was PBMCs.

The CDR3 DNA is TGTGCCAGCTCACCGAGACAGGGTAGCTACGAGCAGTACTTC. It translates to CASSPRQGSYEQYF. The chain recombines TRBV18 with TRBJ2-7; TRBD1 matches 7 bases. This CDR3 region has 14 residues. V dropped 3 bases and J dropped 3; count of bases not matched to a gene: 5. CDR1 is KGHSH, CDR2 LQKENI, per germline.